The rows below give T cell receptor beta chains drawn from one sample of a study of monozygotic twins with inflammatory bowel disease. From its re-call of the 5' RACE reads, TCRdb lists each CDR3 protein once, without DNA. In total, the table holds about 130,000 distinct CDR3 sequences. Sequencing was done on a sample of blood. These receptors originate from a human donor with ulcerative colitis or Crohn's disease, or a healthy co-twin of an affected twin (not recorded which). Both conserved end residues are part of each CDR3.

V gene	J gene	CDR3 protein
TRBV3-1	TRBJ2-7	CASSLGQRAYEQYF
TRBV3-1	TRBJ1-6	CASSQDRSYNSPLHF
TRBV28	TRBJ1-2	CASSIGRDYGYTF
TRBV6-2/TRBV6-3	TRBJ2-1	CASSLAVLSRDEQFF
TRBV5-6	TRBJ2-4	CASSLVLGTVFSKNIQYF
TRBV12-3/TRBV12-4	TRBJ2-1	CASSWWGGRAGNEQFF
TRBV6-2/TRBV6-3	TRBJ2-2	CASTNVGASNTGELFF
TRBV24-1	TRBJ2-2	CATRPSNRGELFF
TRBV6-1	TRBJ1-3	CASSTRASGNTIYF
TRBV10-3	TRBJ2-7	CAIGGEGDEQYF
TRBV20-1	TRBJ2-7	CSARDGDTGSYEQYF
TRBV30	TRBJ1-4	CAWSQPTGVGEKLFF
TRBV20-1	TRBJ2-7	CSARDAESREQYF
TRBV11-2	TRBJ2-1	CASNLALGLPAGNEQFF
TRBV19	TRBJ2-3	CASSGTATDTQYF
TRBV20-1	TRBJ2-1	CSAIQAGGPEEQFF
TRBV27	TRBJ2-5	CASSSTLLREETQYF
TRBV30	TRBJ1-1	CAWMGKYGSNTEAFF
TRBV15	TRBJ2-7	CATSFGTGGFDEQYF
TRBV12-3/TRBV12-4	TRBJ2-3	CASSLANTGFTDTQYF
TRBV20-1	TRBJ1-1	CSARDPWVSPNTEAFF
TRBV7-2	TRBJ2-4	CASSLMENLKNIQYF
TRBV30	TRBJ1-2	CAWSVQVDSGYTF
TRBV18	TRBJ1-5	CASSPDTDQPQHF
TRBV20-1	TRBJ2-1	CSATDRASYNEQFF
TRBV7-9	TRBJ2-1	CASSLKNEQFF
TRBV28	TRBJ1-1	CASSPTGSVNTEAFF
TRBV30	TRBJ2-7	CAWKGARLADTYEQYF
TRBV10-3	TRBJ1-5	CAISVSRGADNQPQHF
TRBV7-2	TRBJ2-3	CASSLRGGTDTQYF
TRBV10-3	TRBJ1-1	CAISRGQTNTEAFF